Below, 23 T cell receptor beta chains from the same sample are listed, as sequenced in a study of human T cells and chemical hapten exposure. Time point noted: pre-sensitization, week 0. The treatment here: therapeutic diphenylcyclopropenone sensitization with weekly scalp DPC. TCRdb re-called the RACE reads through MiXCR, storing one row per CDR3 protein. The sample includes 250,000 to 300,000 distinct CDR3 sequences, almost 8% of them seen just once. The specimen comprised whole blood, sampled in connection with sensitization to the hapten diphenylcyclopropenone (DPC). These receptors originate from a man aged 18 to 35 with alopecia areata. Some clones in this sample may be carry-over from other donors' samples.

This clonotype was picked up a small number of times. CDR3 loop: CASSKGGDGYEQYV. In DNA, the CDR3 is TGTGCCAGCAGCAAAGGCGGGGACGGCTACGAGCAGTACGTC. This chain joins TRBV21-1 and TRBJ2-7; the DNA was not used to check the table's D call, TRBD1. TRBV21-1 is shown as a pseudogene. This CDR3 has 14 amino acids.

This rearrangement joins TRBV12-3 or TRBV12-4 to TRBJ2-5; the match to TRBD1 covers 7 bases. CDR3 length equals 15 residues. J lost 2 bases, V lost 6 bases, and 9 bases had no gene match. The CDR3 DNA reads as TGTGCCAGCAGAAATAACCGGGACAGACAAGAGACCCAGTACTTC. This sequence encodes CASRNNRDRQETQYF.

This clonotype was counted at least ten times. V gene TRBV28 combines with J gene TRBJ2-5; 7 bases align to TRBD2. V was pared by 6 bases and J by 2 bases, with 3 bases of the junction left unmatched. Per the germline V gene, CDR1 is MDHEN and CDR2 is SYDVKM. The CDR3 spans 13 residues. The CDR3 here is CASRLGRQETQYF. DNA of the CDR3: TGTGCCAGCAGACTCGGGAGGCAAGAGACCCAGTACTTC. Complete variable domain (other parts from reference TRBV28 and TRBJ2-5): DVKVTQSSRYLVKRTGEKVFLECVQDMDHENMFWYRQDPGLGLRLIYFSYDVKMKEKGDIPEGYSVSREKKERFSLILESASTNQTSMYLCASRLGRQETQYFGPGTRLLVL.

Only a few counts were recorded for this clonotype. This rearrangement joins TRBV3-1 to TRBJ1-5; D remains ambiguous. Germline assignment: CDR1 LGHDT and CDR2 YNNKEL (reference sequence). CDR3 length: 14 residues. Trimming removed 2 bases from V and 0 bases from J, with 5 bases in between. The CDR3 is CASSQRASNQPQHF. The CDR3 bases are TGTGCCAGCAGCCAAAGGGCTAGCAATCAGCCCCAGCATTTT.

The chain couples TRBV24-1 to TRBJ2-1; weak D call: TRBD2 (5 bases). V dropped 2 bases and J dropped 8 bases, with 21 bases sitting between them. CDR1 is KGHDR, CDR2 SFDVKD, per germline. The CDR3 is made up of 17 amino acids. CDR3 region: CATSDSTRQAGMDEQFF. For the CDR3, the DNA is TGTGCCACCAGTGATTCCACCCGTCAGGCCGGGATGGATGAGCAGTTCTTC.

For the CDR3, the DNA is TGTGCCAGCAGCCCCCCGGGAAGGCAGATCTACTATGGCTACACCTTC. Its translation: CASSPPGRQIYYGYTF. The chain has TRBV5-5 and TRBJ1-2; the D is unclear. Germline V gene data show CDR1 as SGHKS and CDR2 as YYEKEE (reference sequence). The CDR3 length is 16 residues. Trimming took 4 bases from V and 3 from J, leaving 19 bases between them.

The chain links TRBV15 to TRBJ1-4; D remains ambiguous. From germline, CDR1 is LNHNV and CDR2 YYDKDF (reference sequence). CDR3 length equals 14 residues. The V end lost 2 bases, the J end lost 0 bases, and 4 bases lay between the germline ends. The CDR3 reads CATSRRATNEKLFF. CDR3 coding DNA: TGTGCCACCAGCAGACGTGCAACTAATGAAAAACTGTTTTTT. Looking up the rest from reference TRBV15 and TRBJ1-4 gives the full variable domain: DAMVIQNPRYQVTQFGKPVTLSCSQTLNHNVMYWYQQKSSQAPKLLFHYYDKDFNNEADTPDNFQSRRPNTSFCFLDIRSPGLGDTAMYLCATSRRATNEKLFFGSGTQLSVL.

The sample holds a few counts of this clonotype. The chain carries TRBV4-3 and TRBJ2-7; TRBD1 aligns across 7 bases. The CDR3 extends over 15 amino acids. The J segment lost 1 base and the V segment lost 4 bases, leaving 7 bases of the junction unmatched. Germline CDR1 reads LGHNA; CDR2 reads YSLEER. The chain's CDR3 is CASSRFETGSYEQYF. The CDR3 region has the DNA TGCGCCAGCAGCCGGTTTGAGACAGGGTCCTACGAGCAGTACTTC.

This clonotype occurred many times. Here the CDR3 reads CASSFYRSYGYTF. The DNA of the CDR3 is TGTGCCAGCAGTTTTTACCGGAGCTATGGCTACACCTTC. The rearrangement links TRBV27 to TRBJ1-2; D remains ambiguous. This CDR3 is built from 13 residues. From germline, CDR1 is MNHEY and CDR2 SMNVEV (reference sequence). The V and J ends lost 3 bases and 4 bases respectively, with 9 bases between them.

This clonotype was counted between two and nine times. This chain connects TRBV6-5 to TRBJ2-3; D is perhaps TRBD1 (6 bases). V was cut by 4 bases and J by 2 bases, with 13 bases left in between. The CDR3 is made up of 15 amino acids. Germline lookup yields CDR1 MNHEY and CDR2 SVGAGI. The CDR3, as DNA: TGTGCCAGCAGTTTGGACAGCCCCGCCACAGATACGCAGTATTTT. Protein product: CASSLDSPATDTQYF.

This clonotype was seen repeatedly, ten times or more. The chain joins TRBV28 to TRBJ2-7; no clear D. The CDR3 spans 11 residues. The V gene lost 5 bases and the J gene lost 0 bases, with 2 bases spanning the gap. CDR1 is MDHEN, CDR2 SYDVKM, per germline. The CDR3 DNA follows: TGTGCCAGCAGTCACTCCTACGAGCAGTACTTC. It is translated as CASSHSYEQYF.

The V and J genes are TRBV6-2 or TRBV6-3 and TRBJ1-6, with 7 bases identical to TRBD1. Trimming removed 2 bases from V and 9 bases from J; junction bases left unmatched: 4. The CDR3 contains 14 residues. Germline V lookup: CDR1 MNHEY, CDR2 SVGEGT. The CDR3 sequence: CASSYRQGGSPLHF. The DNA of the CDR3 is TGTGCCAGCAGTTACCGACAGGGCGGTTCACCCCTCCACTTT.

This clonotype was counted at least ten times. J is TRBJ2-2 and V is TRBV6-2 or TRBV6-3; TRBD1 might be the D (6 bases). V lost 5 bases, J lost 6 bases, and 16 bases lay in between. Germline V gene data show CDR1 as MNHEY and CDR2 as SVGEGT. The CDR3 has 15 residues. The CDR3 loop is CASSPDTGLPGELFF. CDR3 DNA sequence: TGTGCCAGCAGTCCCGATACAGGGTTACCCGGGGAGCTGTTTTTT.

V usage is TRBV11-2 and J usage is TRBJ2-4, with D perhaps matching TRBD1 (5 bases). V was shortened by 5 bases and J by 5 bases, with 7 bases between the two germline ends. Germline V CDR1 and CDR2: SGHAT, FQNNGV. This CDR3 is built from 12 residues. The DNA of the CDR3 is TGTGCCAGCAGCATCAGGGAAAACATTCAGTACTTC. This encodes CASSIRENIQYF.

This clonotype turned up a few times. CDR3 amino acids: CSGGSGPGNTIYF. The CDR3, as DNA: TGCAGCGGTGGTTCTGGGCCTGGAAACACCATATATTTT. J is TRBJ1-3 and V is TRBV29-1; D remains ambiguous. The length of the CDR3 is 13 residues. The V end was cut by 7 bases, the J end by 2 bases, with 12 bases between. Germline CDR1 and CDR2: SQVTM and ANQGSEA.

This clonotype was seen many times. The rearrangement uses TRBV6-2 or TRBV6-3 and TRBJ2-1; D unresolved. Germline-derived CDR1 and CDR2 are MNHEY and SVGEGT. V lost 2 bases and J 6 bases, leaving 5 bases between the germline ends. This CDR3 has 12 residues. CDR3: CASSYVGNEQFF. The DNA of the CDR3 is TGTGCCAGCAGTTACGTGGGCAATGAGCAGTTCTTC.

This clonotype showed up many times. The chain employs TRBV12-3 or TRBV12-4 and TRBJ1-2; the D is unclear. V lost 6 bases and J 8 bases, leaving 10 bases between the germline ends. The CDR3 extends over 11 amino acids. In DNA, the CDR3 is TGTGCCAGCAGCCGCAAGGGAGGCTACACCTTC. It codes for CASSRKGGYTF.

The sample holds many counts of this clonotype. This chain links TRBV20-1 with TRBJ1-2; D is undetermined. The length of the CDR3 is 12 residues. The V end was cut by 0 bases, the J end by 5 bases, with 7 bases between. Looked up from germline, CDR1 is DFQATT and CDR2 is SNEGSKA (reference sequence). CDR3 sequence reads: CSARDGDYGYTF. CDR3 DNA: TGCAGTGCTAGAGATGGGGATTATGGCTACACCTTC.

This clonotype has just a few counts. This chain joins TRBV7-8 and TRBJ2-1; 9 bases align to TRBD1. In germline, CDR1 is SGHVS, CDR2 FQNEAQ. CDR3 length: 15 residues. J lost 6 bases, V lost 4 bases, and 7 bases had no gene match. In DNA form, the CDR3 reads TGTGCCAGCAGCTATCGGGACAGGGAGGTCAATGAGCAGTTCTTC. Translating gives CASSYRDREVNEQFF.

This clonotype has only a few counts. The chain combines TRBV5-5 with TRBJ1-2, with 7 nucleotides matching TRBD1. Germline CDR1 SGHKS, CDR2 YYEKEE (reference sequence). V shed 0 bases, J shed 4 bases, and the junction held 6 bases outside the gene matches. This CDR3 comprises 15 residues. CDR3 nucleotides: TGTGCCAGCAGCTTGGTAGGAGGGGGCGGCTATGGCTACACCTTC. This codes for CASSLVGGGGYGYTF.

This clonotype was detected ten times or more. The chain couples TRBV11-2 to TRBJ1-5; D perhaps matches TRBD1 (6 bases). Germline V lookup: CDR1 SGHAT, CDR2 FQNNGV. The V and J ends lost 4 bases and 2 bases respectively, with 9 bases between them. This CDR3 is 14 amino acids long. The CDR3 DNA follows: TGTGCCAGCAGCTGGTCAGGGGGCAATCAGCCCCAGCATTTT. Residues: CASSWSGGNQPQHF.

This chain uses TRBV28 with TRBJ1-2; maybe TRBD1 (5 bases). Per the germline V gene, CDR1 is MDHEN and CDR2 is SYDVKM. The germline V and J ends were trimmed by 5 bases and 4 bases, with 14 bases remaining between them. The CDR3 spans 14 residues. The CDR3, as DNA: TGTGCCAGCAGTCCCCCTGACAGCAGCTATGGCTACACCTTC. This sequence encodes CASSPPDSSYGYTF.

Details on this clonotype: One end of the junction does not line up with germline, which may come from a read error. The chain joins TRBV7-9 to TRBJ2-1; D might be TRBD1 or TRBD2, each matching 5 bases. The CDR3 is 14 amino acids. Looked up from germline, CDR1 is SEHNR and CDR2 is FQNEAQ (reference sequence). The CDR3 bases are TGTGCCAGCAGCGGGACCGGCTTCTACAATAAGCAGTTCTTC. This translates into CASSGTGFYNKQFF.